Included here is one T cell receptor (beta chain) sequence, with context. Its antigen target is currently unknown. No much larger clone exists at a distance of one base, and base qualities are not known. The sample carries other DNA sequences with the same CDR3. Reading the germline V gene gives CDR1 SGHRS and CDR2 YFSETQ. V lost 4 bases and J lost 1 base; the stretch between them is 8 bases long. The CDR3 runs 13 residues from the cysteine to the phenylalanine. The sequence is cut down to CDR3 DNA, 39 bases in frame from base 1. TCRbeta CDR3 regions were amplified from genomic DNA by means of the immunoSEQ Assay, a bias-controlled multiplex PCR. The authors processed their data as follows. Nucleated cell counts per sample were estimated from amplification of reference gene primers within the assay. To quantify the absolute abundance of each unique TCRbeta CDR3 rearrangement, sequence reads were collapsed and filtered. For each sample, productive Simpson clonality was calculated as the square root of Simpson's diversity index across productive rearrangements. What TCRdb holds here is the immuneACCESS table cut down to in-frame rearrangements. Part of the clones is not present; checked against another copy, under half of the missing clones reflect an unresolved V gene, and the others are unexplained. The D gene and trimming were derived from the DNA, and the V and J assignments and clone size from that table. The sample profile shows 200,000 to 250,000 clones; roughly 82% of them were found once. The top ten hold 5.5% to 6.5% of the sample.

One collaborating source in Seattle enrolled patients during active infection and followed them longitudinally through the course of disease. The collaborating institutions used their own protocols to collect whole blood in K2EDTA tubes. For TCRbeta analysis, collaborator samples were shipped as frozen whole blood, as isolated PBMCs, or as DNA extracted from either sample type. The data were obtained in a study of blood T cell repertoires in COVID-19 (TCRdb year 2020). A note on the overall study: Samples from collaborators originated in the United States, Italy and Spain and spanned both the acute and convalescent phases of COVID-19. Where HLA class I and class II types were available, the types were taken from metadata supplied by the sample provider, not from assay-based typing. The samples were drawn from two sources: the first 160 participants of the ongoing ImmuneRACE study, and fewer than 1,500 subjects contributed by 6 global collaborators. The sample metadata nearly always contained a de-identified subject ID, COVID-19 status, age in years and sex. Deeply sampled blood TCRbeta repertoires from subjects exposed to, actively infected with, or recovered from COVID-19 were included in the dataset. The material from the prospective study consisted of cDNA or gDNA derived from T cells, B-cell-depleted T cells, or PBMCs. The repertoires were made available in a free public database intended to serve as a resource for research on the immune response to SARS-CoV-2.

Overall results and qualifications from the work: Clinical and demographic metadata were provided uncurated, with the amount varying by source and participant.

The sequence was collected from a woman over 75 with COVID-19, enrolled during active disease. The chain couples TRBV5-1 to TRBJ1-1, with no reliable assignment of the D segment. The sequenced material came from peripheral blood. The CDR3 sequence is CASSGTENTEAFF. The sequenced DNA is TGCGCCAGCAGCGGAACAGAGAACACTGAAGCTTTCTTT.